Sequencing of this TCR beta chain was carried out in a study of a mutant IDH1 vaccine in newly diagnosed glioma. Background on the study: Treated patients had a mean age of 40.4 years and an approximately 60% male, about 40% female split. Patients' prior therapy spanned radiotherapy, temozolomide, or both; most underwent both.

Study findings and constraints: Pseudoprogression seemed unrelated to changes in top peripheral T cell clonotypes. Altogether, 85% to 95% of patients exhibited vaccine-induced immune responses.

As for time point: baseline, week 1 (first vaccination visit). The treatment was: pre-vaccination baseline after standard-of-care therapy. Trimming took off 5 bases at V and 1 base at J, with 8 bases between the two ends. Germline V gene data show CDR1 as LNHDA and CDR2 as SQIVND (reference sequence). This CDR3 spans 13 amino acids. The table came from immunoSEQ multiplex PCR; TCRdb's copy has only in-frame clones and leaves some out. There are roughly 41,000 clones in the sample; around 90% occur only once, and approximately 20% lies in the top ten. Turning to this clone: Antigen unknown.

This specimen was PBMCs, taken from a glioma patient treated with radiotherapy, temozolomide or both. The sequence was obtained from a man aged 18 to 35 with glioma. The chain combines TRBV19 with TRBJ1-2; D remains ambiguous. The CDR3 loop reads CASSSQINYGYTF. As DNA, the CDR3 is TGTGCCAGTAGTTCCCAGATTAACTATGGCTACACCTTC.